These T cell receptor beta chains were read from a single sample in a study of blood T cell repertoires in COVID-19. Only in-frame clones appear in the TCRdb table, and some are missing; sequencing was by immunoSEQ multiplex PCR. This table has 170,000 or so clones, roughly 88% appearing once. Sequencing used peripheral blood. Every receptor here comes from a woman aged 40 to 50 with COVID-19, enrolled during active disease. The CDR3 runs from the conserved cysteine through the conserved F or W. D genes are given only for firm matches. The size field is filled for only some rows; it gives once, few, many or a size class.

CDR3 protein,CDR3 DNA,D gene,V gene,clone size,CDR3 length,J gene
CASSIDSHAYNEQFF,TGTGCCAGTAGTATCGACTCTCATGCCTACAATGAGCAGTTCTTC,-,TRBV19,-,15,TRBJ2-1
CASSIVHTGGGETQYF,TGTGCCAGCAGCATAGTGCACACAGGGGGCGGAGAGACCCAGTACTTC,TRBD1,TRBV7-8,few,16,TRBJ2-5
CASSVGGGKLFF,TGTGCCAGCAGCGTTGGGGGAGGAAAACTGTTTTTT,-,TRBV9,once,12,TRBJ1-4
CASSRVNTEAFF,TGTGCCAGCAGCCGAGTGAACACTGAAGCTTTCTTT,-,TRBV5-5,few,12,TRBJ1-1
CASSLRGRGTHTEAFF,TGTGCCAGCAGCTTGCGGGGTCGCGGAACCCACACTGAAGCTTTCTTT,-,TRBV5-6,-,16,TRBJ1-1
CASSLAGLAGGLGDIQYF,TGTGCCAGCAGTTTAGCCGGACTAGCGGGAGGTCTAGGGGACATTCAGTACTTC,TRBD2,TRBV27,-,18,TRBJ2-4
CASRGGAGMGAYEQYF,TGTGCCAGCAGAGGGGGAGCCGGCATGGGGGCCTACGAGCAGTACTTC,-,TRBV2,-,16,TRBJ2-7
CASSRRSAGNYNEQFF,TGTGCCAGCAGTCGCCGGTCGGCGGGGAACTACAATGAGCAGTTCTTC,-,TRBV27,-,16,TRBJ2-1
CASTLEGRIEQYF,TGTGCCAGCACCTTAGAGGGGAGGATCGAGCAGTACTTC,-,TRBV7-9,-,13,TRBJ2-7
CASSFGTGGNEQYF,TGTGCCAGCAGTTTCGGGACAGGGGGCAACGAGCAGTACTTC,TRBD1,TRBV27,-,14,TRBJ2-7
CASSVVAGYGYTF,TGTGCCAGCAGCGTAGTGGCAGGCTATGGCTACACCTTC,-,TRBV9,-,13,TRBJ1-2
CASSNLQRNLGEQFF,TGTGCCAGTAGTAATCTTCAGCGGAACCTGGGCGAGCAGTTCTTC,-,TRBV19,-,15,TRBJ2-1
CASSYSGGMDSPLHF,TGTGCCAGCAGTTACTCGGGGGGGATGGATTCACCCCTCCACTTT,-,TRBV6-5,-,15,TRBJ1-6
CASSQASGFPYEQYF,TGTGCCAGCAGCCAAGCGTCAGGGTTCCCCTACGAGCAGTACTTC,-,TRBV14,-,15,TRBJ2-7
CASSPWDTTEAFF,TGCGCCAGCAGCCCCTGGGACACCACTGAAGCTTTCTTT,-,TRBV5-1,-,13,TRBJ1-1
CAISGTGGYEQYF,TGTGCCATCAGTGGGACAGGAGGCTACGAGCAGTACTTC,TRBD1,TRBV10-3,-,13,TRBJ2-7
CASSSDRVYNEQFF,TGTGCCAGCAGCTCAGACCGGGTCTACAATGAGCAGTTCTTC,-,TRBV11-3,once,14,TRBJ2-1
CASSYSQDTQYF,TGTGCCAGCAGTTACTCTCAGGATACGCAGTATTTT,-,TRBV6-6,-,12,TRBJ2-3
CASSADGVQNQPQHF,TGTGCCAGCAGCGCAGACGGGGTCCAGAATCAGCCCCAGCATTTT,-,TRBV7-9,-,15,TRBJ1-5
CASSVAAQGANTQYF,TGTGCCAGCAGCGTAGCGGCTCAGGGGGCAAATACGCAGTATTTT,TRBD1,TRBV9,-,15,TRBJ2-3
CASSLDQGANDEQYF,TGCGCCAGCAGCTTGGATCAGGGGGCGAACGACGAGCAGTACTTC,TRBD1,TRBV5-1,-,15,TRBJ2-7
CASSTGRTSQSRGAFF,TGTGCCAGCTCGACCGGGAGGACATCACAATCTCGGGGAGCTTTCTTT,-,TRBV27,-,16,TRBJ1-1
CAISESTGPTDTQYF,TGTGCCATCAGTGAGTCGACAGGGCCCACGGATACGCAGTATTTT,TRBD1,TRBV10-3,-,15,TRBJ2-3
CSVTPPTASGIDTQYF,TGCAGCGTTACACCCCCGACAGCCTCTGGCATAGATACGCAGTATTTT,-,TRBV29-1,-,16,TRBJ2-3
CASSLGLAGGPSSYNEQFF,TGTGCCAGCAGTCTGGGGCTAGCGGGAGGGCCCTCCTCCTACAATGAGCAGTTCTTC,TRBD2,TRBV27,-,19,TRBJ2-1
CASSPRAVTEAFF,TGCGCCAGCAGCCCCAGAGCGGTCACTGAAGCTTTCTTT,-,TRBV5-1,few,13,TRBJ1-1
CASSPRDTEAFF,TGTGCCAGCAGCCCCAGGGACACTGAAGCTTTCTTT,-,TRBV3-1/TRBV3-2,once,12,TRBJ1-1
CATGTSGSTDTQYF,TGTGCCACCGGGACTAGCGGGAGCACAGATACGCAGTATTTT,TRBD2,TRBV27,-,14,TRBJ2-3
CASSFPARGEQYF,TGTGCCAGCAGTTTCCCGGCCCGAGGGGAGCAGTACTTC,-,TRBV27,-,13,TRBJ2-7
CASSLGSGGALETQYF,TGCGCCAGCAGCTTGGGGAGCGGGGGGGCCTTGGAGACCCAGTACTTC,TRBD2,TRBV5-1,-,16,TRBJ2-5
CASSLLERATRNEQFF,TGTGCCAGCAGCCTCCTCGAGCGGGCTACACGCAATGAGCAGTTCTTC,-,TRBV7-3,-,16,TRBJ2-1
CASSESGGATDTQYF,TGTGCCAGCAGTGAAAGCGGGGGGGCCACAGATACGCAGTATTTT,TRBD2,TRBV6-4,-,15,TRBJ2-3
CASTRGAGSPPETQYF,TGTGCCAGCACCCGGGGAGCAGGCTCACCTCCGGAGACCCAGTACTTC,-,TRBV5-6,-,16,TRBJ2-5
CASSFRQAGARSREQYF,TGCGCCAGCAGCTTTCGGCAAGCGGGAGCCCGTAGCCGGGAGCAGTACTTC,TRBD2,TRBV5-1,-,17,TRBJ2-7
CASSLGARQPQHF,TGTGCCAGCAGCTTAGGGGCACGTCAGCCCCAGCATTTT,-,TRBV7-9,-,13,TRBJ1-5
CASSLVAGGQTQYF,TGTGCCAGCAGCTTAGTAGCGGGAGGGCAGACCCAGTACTTC,TRBD2,TRBV7-2,-,14,TRBJ2-5
CASSPIGQGPEDGYTF,TGTGCCAGCAGTCCCATCGGTCAGGGGCCGGAGGATGGCTACACCTTC,-,TRBV28,-,16,TRBJ1-2
CASSSQSHSNQPQHF,TGTGCCAGCAGCTCCCAGTCTCATAGCAATCAGCCCCAGCATTTT,-,TRBV5-5,-,15,TRBJ1-5
CASTMIQGNYGYTF,TGTGCCAGCACCATGATACAGGGCAACTATGGCTACACCTTC,-,TRBV6-6,-,14,TRBJ1-2
CASSYSGGTSNQPQHF,TGTGCCAGCAGTTACTCGGGAGGGACAAGCAATCAGCCCCAGCATTTT,-,TRBV6-5,-,16,TRBJ1-5
CASSSPRAGGPSEQFF,TGTGCCAGCAGCTCCCCCCGAGCGGGAGGGCCTAGTGAGCAGTTCTTC,TRBD2,TRBV7-3,-,16,TRBJ2-1
CASRERGHPAFF,TGTGCCAGTAGAGAAAGGGGTCACCCAGCTTTCTTT,-,TRBV19,-,12,TRBJ1-1
CASRGGASGYNEQFF,TGTGCCAGCAGAGGGGGGGCTAGCGGATACAATGAGCAGTTCTTC,-,TRBV7-2,once,15,TRBJ2-1
CASSLDSSNYGYTF,TGTGCCAGCAGCTTAGATTCCTCTAACTATGGCTACACCTTC,-,TRBV7-8,-,14,TRBJ1-2
CASSGTGGAYGYTF,TGCGCCAGCAGCGGGACAGGGGGTGCCTATGGCTACACCTTC,TRBD1,TRBV5-1,-,14,TRBJ1-2
CATGPRGSSYEQYF,TGTGCCACGGGCCCAAGGGGCAGCTCCTACGAGCAGTACTTC,-,TRBV24-1,-,14,TRBJ2-7
CASSSRGWAGLTEAFF,TGTGCCAGCAGCTCCCGGGGGTGGGCAGGCCTCACTGAAGCTTTCTTT,-,TRBV5-6,-,16,TRBJ1-1
CASSEPSGPGADTQYF,TGTGCCAGTAGTGAACCTAGCGGACCCGGGGCAGATACGCAGTATTTT,TRBD2,TRBV19,-,16,TRBJ2-3
CASSFWTSATQYF,TGTGCCAGCAGCTTCTGGACTAGCGCGACGCAGTATTTT,TRBD2,TRBV5-6,-,13,TRBJ2-3
CASVTSGGSTSTDTQYF,TGTGCCAGCGTCACTAGCGGGGGGTCAACTAGCACAGATACGCAGTATTTT,TRBD2,TRBV27,once,17,TRBJ2-3
CASSLRRDRSGDEQYF,TGTGCCAGCAGCCTCAGACGGGACAGGTCGGGGGACGAGCAGTACTTC,TRBD1,TRBV27,-,16,TRBJ2-7
CASSFLTGNEKLFF,TGTGCCAGCAGCTTCCTGACAGGGAATGAAAAACTGTTTTTT,TRBD1,TRBV6-1,few,14,TRBJ1-4